These T cell receptor beta chains were read from a single sample in a study of CXCR3-negative and CXCR3-positive naive CD8 T cells. One entry per CDR3 protein, without DNA, is what TCRdb gives after re-calling the 5' RACE reads. The sample has more than 45,000 distinct CDR3 sequences. Sample: memory CD8+ T cells from blood. The receptors stem from a human donor in good health. Some clones in this sample may be carry-over from other donors' samples. Each CDR3 is given with its conserved first and last residue. Some rows have no size entry. The others give once, few or many, or a class for an expanded clone.

V gene: TRBV12-3/TRBV12-4; J gene: TRBJ2-1; clone size: -; CDR3 protein: CASSFPKNVAGLRNEQFF
V gene: TRBV15; J gene: TRBJ1-3; clone size: -; CDR3 protein: CATSSSRSGDTIYF
V gene: TRBV9; J gene: TRBJ2-1; clone size: -; CDR3 protein: CASSVVSGGPYNEQFF
V gene: TRBV21-1; J gene: TRBJ2-7; clone size: -; CDR3 protein: CASSKEETGCEQYF
V gene: TRBV27; J gene: TRBJ1-5; clone size: -; CDR3 protein: CASSLGGGVGNQPQHF
V gene: TRBV12-3/TRBV12-4; J gene: TRBJ2-7; clone size: -; CDR3 protein: CASPDSDSYEQYF
V gene: TRBV5-1; J gene: TRBJ1-1; clone size: -; CDR3 protein: CASSPGLGPMNTEAFF
V gene: TRBV20-1; J gene: TRBJ2-7; clone size: -; CDR3 protein: CSARVASGRAYEQYF
V gene: TRBV7-9; J gene: TRBJ1-1; clone size: -; CDR3 protein: CASSRTVVGNTEAFF
V gene: TRBV20-1; J gene: TRBJ1-5; clone size: -; CDR3 protein: CSAPGQGSQPQHF
V gene: TRBV10-3; J gene: TRBJ2-3; clone size: -; CDR3 protein: CAISESLRTGGDTQYF
V gene: TRBV5-1; J gene: TRBJ2-1; clone size: -; CDR3 protein: CASRGGAPEQFF
V gene: TRBV29-1; J gene: TRBJ1-1; clone size: -; CDR3 protein: CSVEGRGTNTEAFF
V gene: TRBV4-3; J gene: TRBJ2-1; clone size: medium-sized; CDR3 protein: CASSQVPSGGGNEQFF
V gene: TRBV10-3; J gene: TRBJ2-1; clone size: -; CDR3 protein: CAISEGSSYNEQFF
V gene: TRBV9; J gene: TRBJ1-1; clone size: -; CDR3 protein: CASSPYLEDTEAFF
V gene: TRBV3-1; J gene: TRBJ1-5; clone size: -; CDR3 protein: CASSPKSKQQPQHF
V gene: TRBV7-8; J gene: TRBJ1-2; clone size: -; CDR3 protein: CASNLFGSGSGYTF
V gene: TRBV12-3/TRBV12-4; J gene: TRBJ2-7; clone size: -; CDR3 protein: CASSLSSGTFSYEQYF
V gene: TRBV9; J gene: TRBJ1-5; clone size: -; CDR3 protein: CASSVSGGSNQPQHF